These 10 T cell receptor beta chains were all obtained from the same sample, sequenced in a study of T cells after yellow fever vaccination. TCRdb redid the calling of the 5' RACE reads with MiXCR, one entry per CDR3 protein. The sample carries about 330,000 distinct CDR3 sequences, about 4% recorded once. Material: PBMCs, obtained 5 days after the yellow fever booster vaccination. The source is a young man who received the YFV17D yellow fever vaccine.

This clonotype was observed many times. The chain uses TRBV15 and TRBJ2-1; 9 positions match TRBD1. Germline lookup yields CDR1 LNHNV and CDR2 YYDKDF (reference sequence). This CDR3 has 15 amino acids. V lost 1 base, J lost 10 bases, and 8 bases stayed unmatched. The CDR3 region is CATSRVRDRAIEQFF. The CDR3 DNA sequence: TGTGCCACCAGCAGAGTCCGGGACAGGGCCATCGAGCAGTTCTTC. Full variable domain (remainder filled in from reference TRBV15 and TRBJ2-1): DAMVIQNPRYQVTQFGKPVTLSCSQTLNHNVMYWYQQKSSQAPKLLFHYYDKDFNNEADTPDNFQSRRPNTSFCFLDIRSPGLGDTAMYLCATSRVRDRAIEQFFGPGTRLTVL.

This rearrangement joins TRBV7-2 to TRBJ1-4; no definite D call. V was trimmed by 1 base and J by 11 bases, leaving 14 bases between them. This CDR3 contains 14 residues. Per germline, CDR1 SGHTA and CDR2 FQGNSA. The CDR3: CASSLGFPDGKLFF. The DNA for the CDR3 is TGTGCCAGCAGCTTAGGGTTCCCGGACGGGAAACTGTTTTTT.

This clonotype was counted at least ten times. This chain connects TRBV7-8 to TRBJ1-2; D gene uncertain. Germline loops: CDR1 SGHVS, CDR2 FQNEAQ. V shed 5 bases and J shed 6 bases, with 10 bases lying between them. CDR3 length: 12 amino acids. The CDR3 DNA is TGTGCCAGCAGCAATTGGCGGGATGGCTACACCTTC. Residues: CASSNWRDGYTF.

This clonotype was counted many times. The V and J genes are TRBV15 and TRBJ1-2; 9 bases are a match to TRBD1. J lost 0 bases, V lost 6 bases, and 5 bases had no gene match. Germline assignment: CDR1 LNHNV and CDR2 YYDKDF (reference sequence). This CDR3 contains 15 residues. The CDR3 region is CATRNHRGPNYGYTF. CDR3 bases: TGTGCCACCAGAAACCACAGGGGGCCTAACTATGGCTACACCTTC.

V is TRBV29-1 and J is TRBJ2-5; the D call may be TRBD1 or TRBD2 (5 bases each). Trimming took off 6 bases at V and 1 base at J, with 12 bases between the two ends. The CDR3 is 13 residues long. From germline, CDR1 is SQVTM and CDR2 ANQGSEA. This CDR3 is CSVAGTRQETQYF. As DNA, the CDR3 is TGCAGCGTCGCCGGGACCCGCCAAGAGACCCAGTACTTC.

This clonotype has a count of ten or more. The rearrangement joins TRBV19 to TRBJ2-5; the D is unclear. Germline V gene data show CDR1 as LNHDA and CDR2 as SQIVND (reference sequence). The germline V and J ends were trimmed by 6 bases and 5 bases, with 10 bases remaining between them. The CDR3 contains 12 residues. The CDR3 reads CASSGPGETQYF. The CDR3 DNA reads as TGTGCCAGTAGCGGACCCGGGGAGACCCAGTACTTC.

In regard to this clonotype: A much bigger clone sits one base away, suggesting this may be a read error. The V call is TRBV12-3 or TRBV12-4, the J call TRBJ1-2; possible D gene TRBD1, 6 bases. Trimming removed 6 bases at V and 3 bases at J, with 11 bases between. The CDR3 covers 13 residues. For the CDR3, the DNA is TGTGCCAGCAGCCCGGACAGCTACTATGGCTACACCTTC. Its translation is CASSPDSYYGYTF.

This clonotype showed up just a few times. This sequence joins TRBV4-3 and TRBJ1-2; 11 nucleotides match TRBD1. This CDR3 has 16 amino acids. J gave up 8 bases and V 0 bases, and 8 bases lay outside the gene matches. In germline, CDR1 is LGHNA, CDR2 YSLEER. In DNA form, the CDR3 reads TGCGCCAGCAGCCAAGATCCCAGGACAGGGGGCGCAGGCTACACCTTC. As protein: CASSQDPRTGGAGYTF.

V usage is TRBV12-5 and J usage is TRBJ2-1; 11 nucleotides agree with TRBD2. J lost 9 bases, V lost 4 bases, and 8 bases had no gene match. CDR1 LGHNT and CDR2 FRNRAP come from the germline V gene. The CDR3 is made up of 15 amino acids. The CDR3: CASGYSGGVDGEQFF. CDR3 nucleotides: TGTGCTAGTGGTTATAGCGGGGGGGTAGATGGTGAGCAGTTCTTC.

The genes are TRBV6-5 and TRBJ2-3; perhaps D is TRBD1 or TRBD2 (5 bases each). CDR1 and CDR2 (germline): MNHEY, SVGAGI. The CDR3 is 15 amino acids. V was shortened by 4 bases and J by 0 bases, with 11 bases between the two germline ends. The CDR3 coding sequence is TGTGCCAGCAGTTGGGACGGTTATAGCACAGATACGCAGTATTTT. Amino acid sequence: CASSWDGYSTDTQYF.